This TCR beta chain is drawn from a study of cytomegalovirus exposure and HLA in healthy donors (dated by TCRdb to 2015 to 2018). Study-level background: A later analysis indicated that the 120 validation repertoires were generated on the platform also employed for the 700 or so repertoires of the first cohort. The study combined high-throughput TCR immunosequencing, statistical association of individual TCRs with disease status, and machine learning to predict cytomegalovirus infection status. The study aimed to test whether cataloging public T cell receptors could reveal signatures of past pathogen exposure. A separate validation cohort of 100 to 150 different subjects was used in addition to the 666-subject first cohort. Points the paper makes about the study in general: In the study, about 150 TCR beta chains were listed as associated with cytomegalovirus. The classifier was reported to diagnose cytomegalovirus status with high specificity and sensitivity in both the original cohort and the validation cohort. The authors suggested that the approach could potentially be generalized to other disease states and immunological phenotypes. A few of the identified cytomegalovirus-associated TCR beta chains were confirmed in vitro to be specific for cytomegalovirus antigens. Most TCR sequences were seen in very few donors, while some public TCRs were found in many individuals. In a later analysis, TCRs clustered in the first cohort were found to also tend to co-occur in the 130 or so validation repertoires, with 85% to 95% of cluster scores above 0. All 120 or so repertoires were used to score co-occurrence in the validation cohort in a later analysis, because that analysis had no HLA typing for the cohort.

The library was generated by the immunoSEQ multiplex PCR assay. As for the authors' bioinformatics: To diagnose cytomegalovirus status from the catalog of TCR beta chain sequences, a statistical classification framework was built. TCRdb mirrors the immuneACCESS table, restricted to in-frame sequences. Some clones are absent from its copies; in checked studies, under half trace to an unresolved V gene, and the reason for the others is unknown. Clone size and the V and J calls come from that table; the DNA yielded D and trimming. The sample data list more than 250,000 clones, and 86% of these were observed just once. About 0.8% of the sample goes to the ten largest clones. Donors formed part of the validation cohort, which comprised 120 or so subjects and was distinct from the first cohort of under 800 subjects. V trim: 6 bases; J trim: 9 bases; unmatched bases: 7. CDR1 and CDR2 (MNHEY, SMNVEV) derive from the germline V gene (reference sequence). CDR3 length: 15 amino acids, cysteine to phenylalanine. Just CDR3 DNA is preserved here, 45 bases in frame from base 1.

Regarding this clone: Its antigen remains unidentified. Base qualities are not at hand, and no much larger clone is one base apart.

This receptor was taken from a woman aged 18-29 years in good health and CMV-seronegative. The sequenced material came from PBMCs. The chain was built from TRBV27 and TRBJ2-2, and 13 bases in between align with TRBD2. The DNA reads TGTGCCAGCAGATCTGCCGGGACTAGCGGGAGGGAGCTGTTTTTT. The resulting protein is CASRSAGTSGRELFF.